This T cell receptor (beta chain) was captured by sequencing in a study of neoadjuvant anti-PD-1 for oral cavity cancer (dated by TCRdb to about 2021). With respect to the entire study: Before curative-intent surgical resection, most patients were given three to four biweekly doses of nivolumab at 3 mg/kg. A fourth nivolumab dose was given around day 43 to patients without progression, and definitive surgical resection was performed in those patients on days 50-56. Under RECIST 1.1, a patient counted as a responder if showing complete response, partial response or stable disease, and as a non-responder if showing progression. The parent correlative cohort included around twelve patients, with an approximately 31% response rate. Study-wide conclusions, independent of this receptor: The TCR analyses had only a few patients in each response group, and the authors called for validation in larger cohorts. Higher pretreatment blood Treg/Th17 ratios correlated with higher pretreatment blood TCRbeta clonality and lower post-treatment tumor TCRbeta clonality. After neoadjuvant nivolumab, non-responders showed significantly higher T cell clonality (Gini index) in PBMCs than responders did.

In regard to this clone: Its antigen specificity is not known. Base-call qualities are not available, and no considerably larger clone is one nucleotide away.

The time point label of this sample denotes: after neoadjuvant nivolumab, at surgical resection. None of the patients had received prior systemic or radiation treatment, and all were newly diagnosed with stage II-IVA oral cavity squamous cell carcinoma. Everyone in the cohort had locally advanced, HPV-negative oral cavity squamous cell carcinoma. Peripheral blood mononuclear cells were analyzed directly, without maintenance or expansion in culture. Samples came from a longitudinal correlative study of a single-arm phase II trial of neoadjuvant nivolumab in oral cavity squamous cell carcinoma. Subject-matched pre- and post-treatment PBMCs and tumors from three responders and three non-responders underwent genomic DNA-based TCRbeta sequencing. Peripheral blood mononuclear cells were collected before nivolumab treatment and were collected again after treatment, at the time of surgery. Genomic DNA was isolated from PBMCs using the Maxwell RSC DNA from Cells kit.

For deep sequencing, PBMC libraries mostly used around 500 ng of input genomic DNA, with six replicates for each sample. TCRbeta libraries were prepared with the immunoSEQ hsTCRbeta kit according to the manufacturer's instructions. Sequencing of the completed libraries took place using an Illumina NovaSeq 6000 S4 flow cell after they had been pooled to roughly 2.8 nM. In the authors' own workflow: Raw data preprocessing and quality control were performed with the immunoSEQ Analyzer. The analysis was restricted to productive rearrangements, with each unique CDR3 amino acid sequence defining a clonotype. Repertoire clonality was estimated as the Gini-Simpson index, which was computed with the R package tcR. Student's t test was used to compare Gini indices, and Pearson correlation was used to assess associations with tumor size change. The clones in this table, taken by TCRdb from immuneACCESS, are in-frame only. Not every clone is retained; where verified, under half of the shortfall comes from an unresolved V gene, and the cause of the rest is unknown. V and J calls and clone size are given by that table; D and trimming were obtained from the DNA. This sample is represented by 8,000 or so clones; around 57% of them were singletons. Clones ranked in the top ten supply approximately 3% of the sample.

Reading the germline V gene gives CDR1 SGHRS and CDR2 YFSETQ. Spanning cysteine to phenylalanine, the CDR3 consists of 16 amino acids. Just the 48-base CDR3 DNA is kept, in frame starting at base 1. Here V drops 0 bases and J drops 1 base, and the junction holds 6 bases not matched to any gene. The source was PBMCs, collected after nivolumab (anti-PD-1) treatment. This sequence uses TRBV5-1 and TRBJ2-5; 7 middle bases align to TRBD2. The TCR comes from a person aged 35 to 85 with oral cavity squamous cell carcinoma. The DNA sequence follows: TGCGCCAGCAGCTTGGTAGGCGGGGGTTTCCAAGAGACCCAGTACTTC. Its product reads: CASSLVGGGFQETQYF.